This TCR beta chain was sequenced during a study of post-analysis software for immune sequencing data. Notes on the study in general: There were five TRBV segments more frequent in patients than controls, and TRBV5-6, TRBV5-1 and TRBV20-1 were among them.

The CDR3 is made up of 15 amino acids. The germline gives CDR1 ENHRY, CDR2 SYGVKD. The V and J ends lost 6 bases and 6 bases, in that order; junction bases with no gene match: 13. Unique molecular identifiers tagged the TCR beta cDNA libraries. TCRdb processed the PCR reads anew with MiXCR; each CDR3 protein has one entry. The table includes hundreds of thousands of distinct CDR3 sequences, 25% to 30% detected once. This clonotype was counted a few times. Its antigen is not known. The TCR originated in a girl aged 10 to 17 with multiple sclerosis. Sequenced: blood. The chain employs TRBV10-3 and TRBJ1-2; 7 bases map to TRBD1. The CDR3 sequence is CAISVAGGPGDGYTF. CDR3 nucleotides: TGTGCCATCAGCGTGGCAGGGGGGCCAGGGGATGGCTACACCTTC.